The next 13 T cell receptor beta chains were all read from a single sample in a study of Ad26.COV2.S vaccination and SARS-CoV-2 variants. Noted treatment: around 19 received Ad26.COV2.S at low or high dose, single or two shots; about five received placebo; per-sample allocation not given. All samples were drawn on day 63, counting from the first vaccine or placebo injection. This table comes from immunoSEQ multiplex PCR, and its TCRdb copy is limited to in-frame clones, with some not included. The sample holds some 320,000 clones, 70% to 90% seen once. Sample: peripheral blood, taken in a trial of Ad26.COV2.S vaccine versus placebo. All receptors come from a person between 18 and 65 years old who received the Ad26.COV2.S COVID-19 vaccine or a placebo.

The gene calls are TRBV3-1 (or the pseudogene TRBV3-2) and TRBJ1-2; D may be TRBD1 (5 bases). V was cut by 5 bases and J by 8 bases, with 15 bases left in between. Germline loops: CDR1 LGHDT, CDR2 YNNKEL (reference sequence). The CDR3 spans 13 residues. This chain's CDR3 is CASSDSGGKGYTF. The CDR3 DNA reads TGTGCCAGCAGCGATTCGGGGGGGAAGGGCTACACCTTC.

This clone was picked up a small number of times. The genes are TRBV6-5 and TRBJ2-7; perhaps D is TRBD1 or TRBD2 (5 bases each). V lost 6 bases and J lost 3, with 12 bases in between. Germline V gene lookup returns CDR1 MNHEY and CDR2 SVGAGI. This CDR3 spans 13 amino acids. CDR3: CASRRLGRYEQYF. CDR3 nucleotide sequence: TGTGCCAGCAGAAGGTTGGGACGCTACGAGCAGTACTTC.

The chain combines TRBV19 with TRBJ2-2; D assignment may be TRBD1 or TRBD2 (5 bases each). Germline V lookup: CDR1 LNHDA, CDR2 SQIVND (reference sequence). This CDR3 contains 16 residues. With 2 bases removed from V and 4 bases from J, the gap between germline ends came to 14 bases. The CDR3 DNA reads TGTGCCAGTAGTATAAGGGGACGGAATCCCACCGGGGAGCTGTTTTTT. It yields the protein CASSIRGRNPTGELFF.

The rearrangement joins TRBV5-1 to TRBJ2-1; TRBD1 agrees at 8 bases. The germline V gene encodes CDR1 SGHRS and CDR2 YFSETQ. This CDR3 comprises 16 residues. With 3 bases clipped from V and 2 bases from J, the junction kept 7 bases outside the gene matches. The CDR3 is CASSSYRGNTYNEQFF. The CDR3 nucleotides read TGCGCCAGCAGCTCATACAGGGGGAATACCTACAATGAGCAGTTCTTC.

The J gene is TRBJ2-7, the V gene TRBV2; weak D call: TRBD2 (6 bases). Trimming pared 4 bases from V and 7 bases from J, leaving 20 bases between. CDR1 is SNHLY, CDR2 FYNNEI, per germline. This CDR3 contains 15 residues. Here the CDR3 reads CASSASGAAEGEQYF. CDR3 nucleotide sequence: TGTGCCAGCAGTGCGTCGGGAGCTGCGGAGGGTGAGCAGTACTTC.

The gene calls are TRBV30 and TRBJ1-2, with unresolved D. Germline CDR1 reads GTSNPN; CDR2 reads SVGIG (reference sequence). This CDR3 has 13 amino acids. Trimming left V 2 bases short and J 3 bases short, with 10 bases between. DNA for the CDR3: TGTGCCTGGAGTTTGAGGACTGACTATGGCTACACCTTC. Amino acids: CAWSLRTDYGYTF.

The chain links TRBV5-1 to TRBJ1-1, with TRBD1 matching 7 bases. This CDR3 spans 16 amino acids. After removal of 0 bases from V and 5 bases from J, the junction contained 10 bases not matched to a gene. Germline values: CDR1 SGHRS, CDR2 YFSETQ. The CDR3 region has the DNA TGCGCCAGCAGCTTGGCCGGGCTTCAGGGGGAGACTGAAGCTTTCTTT. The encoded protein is CASSLAGLQGETEAFF. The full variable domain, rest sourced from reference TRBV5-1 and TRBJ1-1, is KAGVTQTPRYLIKTRGQQVTLSCSPISGHRSVSWYQQTPGQGLQFLFEYFSETQRNKGNFPGRFSGRQFSNSRSEMNVSTLELGDSALYLCASSLAGLQGETEAFFGQGTRLTVV.

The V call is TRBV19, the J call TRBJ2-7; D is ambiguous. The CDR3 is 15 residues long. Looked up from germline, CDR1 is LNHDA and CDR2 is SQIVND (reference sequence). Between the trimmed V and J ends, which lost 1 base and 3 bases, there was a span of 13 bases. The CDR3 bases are TGTGCCAGTAGTATAGTCAACCTCCCCGGCTACGAGCAGTACTTC. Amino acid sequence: CASSIVNLPGYEQYF.

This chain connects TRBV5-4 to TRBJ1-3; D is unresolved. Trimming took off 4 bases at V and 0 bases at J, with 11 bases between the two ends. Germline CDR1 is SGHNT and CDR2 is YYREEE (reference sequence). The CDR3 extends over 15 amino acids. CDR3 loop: CASSPDPGSGNTIYF. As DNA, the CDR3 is TGTGCCAGCAGCCCGGACCCCGGCTCTGGAAACACCATATATTTT.

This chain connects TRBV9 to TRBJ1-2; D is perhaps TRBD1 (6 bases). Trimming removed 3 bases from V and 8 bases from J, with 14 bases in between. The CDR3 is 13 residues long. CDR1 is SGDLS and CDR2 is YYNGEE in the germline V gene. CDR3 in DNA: TGTGCCAGCAGCGAACTGCAGGGGCTCGGCTACACCTTC. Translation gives CASSELQGLGYTF.

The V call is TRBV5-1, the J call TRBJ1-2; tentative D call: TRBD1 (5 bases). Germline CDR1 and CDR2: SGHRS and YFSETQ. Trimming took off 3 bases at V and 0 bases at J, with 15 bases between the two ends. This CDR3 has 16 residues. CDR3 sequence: CASSSSWGSANYGYTF. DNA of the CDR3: TGCGCCAGCAGCTCAAGCTGGGGGTCAGCTAACTATGGCTACACCTTC.

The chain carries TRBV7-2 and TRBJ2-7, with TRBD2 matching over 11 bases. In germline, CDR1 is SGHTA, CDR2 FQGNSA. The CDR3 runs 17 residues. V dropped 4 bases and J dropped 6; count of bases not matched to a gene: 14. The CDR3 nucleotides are TGTGCCAGCAGCTCATCCCCTAGCGGGGGGCCCGTCGGCGAGCAGTACTTC. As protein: CASSSSPSGGPVGEQYF.

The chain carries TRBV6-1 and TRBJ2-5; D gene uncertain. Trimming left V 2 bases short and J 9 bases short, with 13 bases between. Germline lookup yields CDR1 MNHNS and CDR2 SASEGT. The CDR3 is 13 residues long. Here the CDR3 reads CASSENDLAAQYF. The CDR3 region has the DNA TGTGCCAGCAGTGAAAATGATCTCGCGGCCCAGTACTTC.